This TCR beta chain was profiled in a study of cytomegalovirus exposure and HLA in healthy donors. This PCR relied on a set of 60 Vbeta primers and 13 Jbeta primers. Produced via immunoSEQ multiplex PCR; TCRdb's table is partial and in-frame only. This sample carries about 200,000 clones, more than 60% of them seen once, and the ten largest clones take 0.22%. This CDR3 region has 14 residues. V lost 7 bases and J 4 bases, leaving 16 bases between the germline ends. Per the germline V gene, CDR1 is WSHSY and CDR2 is SAAADI. The study, taken as a whole, reports: There were several of the most significant clusters that appeared linked to common viral pathogens in a later analysis. In a later analysis, HLA-C alleles had the fewest associated TCRs, DRB1 alleles the most.

About this clone itself: Its antigen is undetermined.

Material: PBMCs. The sequence came from a girl aged 2 to 10 in good health and CMV-seronegative. The rearrangement links TRBV10-2 to TRBJ1-2; D not resolved. DNA of the CDR3: TGCGCCAGCACCCAGGACCGGGAGCCCTATGGCTACACCTTC. It translates to CASTQDREPYGYTF.